The T cell receptor beta chain described here comes from a study of Ad26.COV2.S vaccination and SARS-CoV-2 variants listed by TCRdb under 2021. Notes on the research overall: Vaccine-arm donors came from COV1001, a multicentre, randomized, double-blind, placebo-controlled phase I-IIa trial of Ad26.COV2.S in healthy adults. Blinding of investigators to trial group allocation was maintained during experiments and outcome assessment. Trial participants were randomized into five groups of five: low-dose or high-dose Ad26.COV2.S given once or twice, or placebo on both occasions. Dosing of Ad26.COV2.S was intramuscular, at either 5x10^10 or 1x10^11 viral particles, delivered as one shot or as two shots spaced 56 days apart. Sequencing of the TCRbeta repertoire served to evaluate the specificity and breadth of SARS-CoV-2-reactive T cell receptors following Ad26.COV2.S vaccination. A total of 32 samples were included in the TCR-sequenced set, comprising about 20 Ad26.COV2.S vaccine recipients, 5 placebo recipients and 8 SARS-CoV-2 convalescent individuals. Findings and caveats that apply to the study as a whole: The study was not powered for comparison of responses between vaccine doses or regimens. Ad26.COV2.S recipients had higher spike-specific TCR breadth than placebo recipients (P = 0.0014). According to the authors, total T cell responses may have been underestimated by the TCR breadth and depth analyses. Substantial breadth of spike-specific CD8+ and CD4+ T cell responses was reported after vaccination. Vaccine and placebo recipients had similar non-spike TCR breadth, a finding consistent with the vaccine containing only spike.

A note on this clone: What this receptor recognizes is not known. There are no base qualities to consult, and no much larger clone falls within one base.

From the germline V gene, CDR1 is SQVTM and CDR2 is ANQGSEA. There are 15 amino acids in the CDR3, from cysteine to phenylalanine inclusive. CDR3 DNA only is kept here, 45 bases in frame from base 1. V is cut back by 8 bases and J by 9 bases, with 12 bases in the junction unmatched. In the paper's terms, the treatment or condition label means: around 19 received Ad26.COV2.S at low or high dose, single or two shots; several received placebo; per-sample allocation not given. Repertoires of vaccine and placebo recipients were sequenced from samples taken on day 63 after the first injection. Between 29 July and 7 August 2020, Cohort 1b enrolled around 25 adults aged 18-55 years at one site in Boston, USA. As a vaccine, Ad26.COV2.S was a replication-incompetent adenovirus type 26 vector that expressed a prefusion-stabilized SARS-CoV-2 spike protein derived from the original Wuhan strain. The immunoSEQ Assay was used to sequence TCRbeta CDR3 regions. After extraction, genomic DNA underwent amplification by bias-controlled multiplex PCR, followed by high-throughput sequencing. The authors' analysis ran thus. To quantify the absolute abundance of every unique TCRbeta CDR3 region, sequences were collapsed and filtered. T cell fraction was estimated by normalizing TCRbeta template counts to usable DNA, which was measured by amplifying reference genes present in all nucleated cells. Repertoire TCRs were annotated as SARS-CoV-2-specific by exact matching of V gene, CDR3 amino acid sequence and J gene to a known reactive TCR set. The reference SARS-CoV-2 TCR set came from MIRA and was filtered for enrichment in COVID-19-positive ImmuneCODE repertoires, removing public or cross-reactive TCRs. Using the MIRA antigens, annotated TCRs were further analysed by specific ORF or by position within an ORF. Breadth was defined as annotated unique rearrangements over total unique productive rearrangements; depth was the summed frequency of those rearrangements. Two-sided Wilcoxon rank-sum tests were applied when comparing TCR breadth between groups. The immuneACCESS repertoire file appears here via TCRdb, limited to in-frame rearrangements. These files lack a portion of the clones; in checked studies, under half of the deficit traces to unresolved V genes, and the cause of the others is not known. The D gene and trimming were derived from the DNA, and the V and J assignments and clone size from that table. This sample lists about 680,000 clones; 89% were detected once. The ten largest clones add up to nearly 1.5% of the sample.

The TCR comes from a person aged 18 to 65 who received the Ad26.COV2.S COVID-19 vaccine or a placebo. The rearranged segments are TRBV29-1 and TRBJ2-1; 14 bases in between match TRBD2. Material: peripheral blood, obtained in a trial of Ad26.COV2.S vaccine versus placebo. CDR3 sequence: CSSLGTGLAGAEQFF. The DNA sequence is given as TGCAGCTCGTTAGGAACGGGACTAGCGGGAGCTGAGCAGTTCTTC.